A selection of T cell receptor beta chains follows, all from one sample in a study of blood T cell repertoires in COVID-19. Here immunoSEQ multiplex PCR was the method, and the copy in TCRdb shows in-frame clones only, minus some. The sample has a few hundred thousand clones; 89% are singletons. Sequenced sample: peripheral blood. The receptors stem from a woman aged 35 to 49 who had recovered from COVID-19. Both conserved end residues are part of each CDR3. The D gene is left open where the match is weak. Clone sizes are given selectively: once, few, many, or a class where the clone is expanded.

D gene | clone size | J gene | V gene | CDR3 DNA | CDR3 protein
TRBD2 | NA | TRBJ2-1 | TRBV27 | TGTGCCAGCAGTTTCGGGACTAGCGGGGGCACCTACAATGAGCAGTTCTTC | CASSFGTSGGTYNEQFF
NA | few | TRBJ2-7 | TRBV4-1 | TGCGCCAGCAGCCAGATACAGGGAAGGTTCGACGAGCAGTACTTC | CASSQIQGRFDEQYF
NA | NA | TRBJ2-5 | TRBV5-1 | TGCGCCAGCAGCCAGAGAGCAGGGGCTCAGTACTTC | CASSQRAGAQYF
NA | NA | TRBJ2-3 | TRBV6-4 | TGTGCCACCAACAGGGACCCTAGCACAGATACGCAGTATTTT | CATNRDPSTDTQYF
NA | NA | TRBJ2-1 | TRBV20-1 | TGCAGTGCGGGAGCACCCCAGTTCTTC | CSAGAPQFF
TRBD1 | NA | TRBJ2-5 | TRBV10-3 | TGTGCCATCAGTGTGGACAGGGGAGGCCAAGAGACCCAGTACTTC | CAISVDRGGQETQYF
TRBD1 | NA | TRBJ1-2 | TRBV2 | TGTGCCAGCATCCCCCGACAGGGGAACTATGGCTACACCTTC | CASIPRQGNYGYTF
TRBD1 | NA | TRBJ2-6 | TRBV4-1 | TGCGCCAGCAGCCCCCGGGACAGGGACTCTGGGGCCAACGTCCTGACTTTC | CASSPRDRDSGANVLTF
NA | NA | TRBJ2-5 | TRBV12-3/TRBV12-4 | TGTGCCAGCAGTTCTAGAGGGCAAGAGACCCAGTACTTC | CASSSRGQETQYF
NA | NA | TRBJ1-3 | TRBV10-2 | TGCGCCAGCAGCTTATCGGGGGACACCATATATTTT | CASSLSGDTIYF
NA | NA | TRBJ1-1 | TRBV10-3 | TGTGCCATCAGTGATAGCGGGGCCTACACTGAAGCTTTCTTT | CAISDSGAYTEAFF
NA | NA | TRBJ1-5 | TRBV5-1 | TGCGCCAGCAGCTTATACGGAGGTGGACAGCCCCAGCATTTT | CASSLYGGGQPQHF
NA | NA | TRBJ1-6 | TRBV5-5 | TGTGCCAGCAGCTTGGCGATGGGGGGGAATTCACCCCTCCACTTT | CASSLAMGGNSPLHF
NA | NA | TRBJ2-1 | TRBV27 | TGTGCCAGCAGTCTTTGGGCAGGGTTTGAGCAGTTCTTC | CASSLWAGFEQFF
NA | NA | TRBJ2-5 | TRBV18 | TGTGCCAGCTCACCACGCGACACTGCGGGTTGGGGTACCCAGTACTTC | CASSPRDTAGWGTQYF
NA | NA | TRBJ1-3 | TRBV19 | TGTGCCAGTAGTATCGATGGGAGCTCTGGAAACACCATATATTTT | CASSIDGSSGNTIYF
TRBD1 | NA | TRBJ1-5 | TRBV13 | TGTGCCAGCAGCTTAGGCAGACAGGGGAATCAGCCCCAGCATTTT | CASSLGRQGNQPQHF
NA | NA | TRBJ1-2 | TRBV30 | TGTGCCTGTACCTCATTTCTGGGAGATGGCTACACCTTC | CACTSFLGDGYTF
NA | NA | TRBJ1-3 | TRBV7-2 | TGTGCCAGCAGCTTAGCGCGGACAGCCGGAAACACCATATATTTT | CASSLARTAGNTIYF
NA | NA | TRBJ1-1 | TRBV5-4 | TGTGCCAGCAGCTGGAAGGAGGGGACTGAAGCTTTCTTT | CASSWKEGTEAFF
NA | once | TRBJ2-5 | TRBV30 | TGTGCCTGGAGTGTTGGCAGGGTACGTGGGACCCAGTACTTC | CAWSVGRVRGTQYF
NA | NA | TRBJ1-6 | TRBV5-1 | TGCGCCAGCAGCTTGGATTTCAGTCTGGTGAATTCACCCCTCCACTTT | CASSLDFSLVNSPLHF
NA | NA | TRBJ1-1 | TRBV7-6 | TGTGCCAGCAGCGCCACGCCTAGTGGGAACACTGAAGCTTTCTTT | CASSATPSGNTEAFF
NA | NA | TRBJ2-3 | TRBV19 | TGTGCCAGTAGTATTGTGCGGGATGATACGCAGTATTTT | CASSIVRDDTQYF
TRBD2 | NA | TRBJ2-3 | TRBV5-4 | TGTGCCAGCAGCTGGGGACTAGCGGGAGGAAGCACAGATACGCAGTATTTT | CASSWGLAGGSTDTQYF
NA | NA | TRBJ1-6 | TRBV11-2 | TGTGCCAGCAGCTTAATTATCCAGGGGAGTTCACCCCTCCACTTT | CASSLIIQGSSPLHF
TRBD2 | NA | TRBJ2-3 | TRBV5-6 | TGTGCCAGCACCCATTGGGCGGGGGGCGATACGCAGTATTTT | CASTHWAGGDTQYF
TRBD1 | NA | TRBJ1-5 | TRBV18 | TGTGCCAGCTCTCTCTCGGGACAGGGGGCTTATCAGCCCCAGCATTTT | CASSLSGQGAYQPQHF